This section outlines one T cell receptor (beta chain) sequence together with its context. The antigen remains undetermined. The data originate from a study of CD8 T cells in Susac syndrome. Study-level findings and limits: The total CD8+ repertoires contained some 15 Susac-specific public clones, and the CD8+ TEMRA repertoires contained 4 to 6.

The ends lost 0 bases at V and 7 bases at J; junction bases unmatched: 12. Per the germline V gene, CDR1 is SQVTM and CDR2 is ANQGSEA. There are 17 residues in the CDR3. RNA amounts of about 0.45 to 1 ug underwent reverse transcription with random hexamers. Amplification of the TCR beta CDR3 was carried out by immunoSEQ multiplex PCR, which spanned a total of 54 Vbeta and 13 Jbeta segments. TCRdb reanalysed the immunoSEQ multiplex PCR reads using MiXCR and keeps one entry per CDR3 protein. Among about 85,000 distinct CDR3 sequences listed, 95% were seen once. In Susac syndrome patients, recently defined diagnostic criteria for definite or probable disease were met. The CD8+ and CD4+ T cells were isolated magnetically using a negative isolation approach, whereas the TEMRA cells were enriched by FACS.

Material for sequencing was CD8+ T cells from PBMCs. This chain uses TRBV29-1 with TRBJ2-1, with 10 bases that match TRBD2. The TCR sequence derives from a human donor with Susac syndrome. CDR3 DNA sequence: TGCAGCGTTGAAGAGGGGCTAGCGGGAGCTGCGAGGAATGAGCAGTTCTTC. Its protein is CSVEEGLAGAARNEQFF.